Listed below are T cell receptor beta chains from one sample, sequenced in a study of blood T cell repertoires in COVID-19. Clones were sequenced by immunoSEQ multiplex PCR, and TCRdb holds only the in-frame ones, with some missing. The sample has 200,000 or so clones; about 80% are singletons. Specimen: peripheral blood. Receptors originate from a human donor with acute or convalescent COVID-19. The donor label of this sample is uncertain. The CDR3 runs from the conserved cysteine through the conserved F or W. A D gene is named only where the DNA matches it firmly. Part of the rows lack a size; the others show once, few, many or a class for expanded clones.

CAWAGGTEAFF,TGTGCCTGGGCGGGGGGCACTGAAGCTTTCTTT,TRBJ1-1,NA,NA,TRBV30
CAWSVLLASYNEQFF,TGTGCCTGGAGTGTACTACTAGCGTCCTACAATGAGCAGTTCTTC,TRBJ2-1,NA,TRBD2,TRBV30
CAVAGANNEQFF,TGTGCCGTTGCGGGAGCCAACAATGAGCAGTTCTTC,TRBJ2-1,NA,TRBD2,TRBV10-3
CASSIDSPGVAATDTQYF,TGTGCCAGTAGTATAGATAGCCCCGGGGTAGCGGCCACAGATACGCAGTATTTT,TRBJ2-3,NA,NA,TRBV19
CAWSVPQTGRQEAFF,TGTGCCTGGAGTGTACCCCAGACCGGGAGACAGGAAGCTTTCTTT,TRBJ1-1,NA,NA,TRBV30
CASSQTTSGKKYEQYF,TGTGCCAGCAGCCAGACGACTAGCGGGAAGAAATACGAGCAGTACTTC,TRBJ2-7,NA,TRBD2,TRBV14
CASSQDSLYGYTF,TGTGCCAGCAGCCAAGATAGTCTCTATGGCTACACCTTC,TRBJ1-2,NA,NA,TRBV14
CASSLYRRSTDTQYF,TGTGCCAGCAGCTTGTACCGGAGAAGCACAGATACGCAGTATTTT,TRBJ2-3,NA,NA,TRBV11-2
CASKEGLTAYEQYF,TGTGCCAGCAAGGAGGGTCTCACGGCCTACGAGCAGTACTTC,TRBJ2-7,NA,NA,TRBV6-5
CASSISGLNSYEQYF,TGTGCCAGTAGTATAAGCGGGCTTAACTCCTACGAGCAGTACTTC,TRBJ2-7,NA,NA,TRBV19
CASRGTHYGNTIYF,TGTGCCAGCAGGGGGACTCACTATGGAAACACCATATATTTT,TRBJ1-3,NA,NA,TRBV27
CASSQEGVIITGELFF,TGTGCCAGCAGTCAAGAGGGGGTAATCATAACCGGGGAGCTGTTTTTT,TRBJ2-2,few,NA,TRBV21-1
CASSQDGPGLAGGLSYNEQFF,TGTGCCAGCAGCCAAGATGGGCCAGGTCTAGCGGGAGGCCTATCCTACAATGAGCAGTTCTTC,TRBJ2-1,NA,TRBD2,TRBV4-2
CASSLARGGSYEQYF,TGCGCCAGCAGCTTGGCCCGTGGAGGGAGCTACGAGCAGTACTTC,TRBJ2-7,NA,NA,TRBV5-1
CASSGLAGGNEQYF,TGTGCCTCCTCGGGACTAGCGGGAGGTAACGAGCAGTACTTC,TRBJ2-7,NA,TRBD2,TRBV30
CASSLGASGRGEQFF,TGTGCCAGTAGTTTGGGGGCTAGCGGGAGAGGGGAGCAGTTCTTC,TRBJ2-1,few,TRBD2,TRBV19
CASSFGSGSAQHF,TGTGCCAGCAGTTTTGGGTCAGGATCGGCCCAGCATTTT,TRBJ1-5,NA,NA,TRBV12-3/TRBV12-4
CAWTPSGLRYNEQFF,TGTGCCTGGACCCCTAGCGGCCTCCGGTACAATGAGCAGTTCTTC,TRBJ2-1,NA,TRBD2,TRBV30
CASSFTTGTSGRNEQFF,TGTGCCAGCAGCTTCACCACCGGGACTAGCGGGAGAAATGAGCAGTTCTTC,TRBJ2-1,NA,TRBD2,TRBV7-2
CASSYRTSGTEETQYF,TGCGCCAGCAGCTACCGGACTAGCGGAACGGAAGAGACCCAGTACTTC,TRBJ2-5,NA,TRBD2,TRBV5-1
CASNFRVGSGYGYTF,TGTGCCAGCAATTTTCGGGTGGGCAGCGGATATGGCTACACCTTC,TRBJ1-2,NA,NA,TRBV27
CASSEPGRRQPQHF,TGTGCCAGCAGTGAACCAGGGCGGCGGCAGCCCCAGCATTTT,TRBJ1-5,NA,NA,TRBV25-1
CASRTGFQETQYF,TGTGCCAGCAGGACAGGGTTCCAAGAGACCCAGTACTTC,TRBJ2-5,NA,TRBD1,TRBV12-3/TRBV12-4
CSVREDNEQFF,TGCAGCGTTAGGGAGGACAATGAGCAGTTCTTC,TRBJ2-1,NA,NA,TRBV29-1
CASSSASGSNEQFF,TGTGCCAGCAGTTCGGCTAGCGGGAGTAATGAGCAGTTCTTC,TRBJ2-1,NA,TRBD2,TRBV27
CASSLSFSGEQYF,TGTGCCAGCAGTTTATCGTTTTCCGGCGAGCAGTACTTC,TRBJ2-7,many,NA,TRBV27
CASKLGTANTGELFF,TGCGCCAGCAAGCTCGGGACAGCGAACACCGGGGAGCTGTTTTTT,TRBJ2-2,NA,TRBD1,TRBV5-1
CASSYWRGDTQYF,TGTGCCAGCAGTTACTGGAGGGGCGATACGCAGTATTTT,TRBJ2-3,NA,NA,TRBV6-5
CSVGDKSSGNTIYF,TGCAGCGTTGGTGACAAAAGCTCTGGAAACACCATATATTTT,TRBJ1-3,once,NA,TRBV29-1